The sequence of this TCR beta chain was determined in a study of PD-1 blockade in classical Hodgkin lymphoma. Method: immunoSEQ multiplex PCR; TCRdb's copy keeps in-frame clones and lacks some. This table holds 15,000 to 20,000 clones, roughly 85% found once. Findings and caveats of the study: Complete responders started with a diversity level that resembled newly diagnosed patients at baseline. When set against healthy donors, newly diagnosed patients were reported to show lower baseline TCR diversity.

For this clone: Its specificity is unknown.

V was clipped by 1 base and J by 4 bases, with 13 bases between them. CDR3 length: 15 amino acids. CDR1 MNHEY and CDR2 SVGAGI come from the germline V gene. Time point indicated: cycle 4 day 1 (C4D1), after five to seven weeks of nivolumab. Every patient experienced relapse after autologous stem cell transplantation, and brentuximab vedotin exposure varied. Isolation of CD4+ T cells from thawed PBMCs was performed by magnetic negative selection. The receptor was isolated from a human donor with classical Hodgkin lymphoma. The rearrangement uses TRBV6-5 and TRBJ1-2, with D perhaps matching TRBD1 (5 bases). Sequenced material: CD4+ T cells from blood, taken before the fourth cycle of nivolumab. The CDR3 DNA follows: TGTGCCAGCAGTTACTTGGGGGGGTTAAGCTATGGCTACACCTTC. Its protein product is CASSYLGGLSYGYTF.